This T cell receptor beta chain was profiled in a study of cytomegalovirus exposure and HLA in healthy donors. CDR3 length: 15 amino acids. Germline CDR1 reads SGHRS; CDR2 reads YFSETQ. Losses at the gene ends were 5 bases for V and 6 bases for J; bases not matched to a gene: 12. Details on this clone: What it recognizes is unknown.

13 Jbeta primers and 60 Vbeta primers were used for the PCR. Using immunoSEQ multiplex PCR, the repertoire was profiled, and TCRdb retains in-frame clones only, with some absent. The sample shows 250,000 or so clones, 92% of them seen only once. Study conclusions and caveats: Reported results showed that the classifier diagnosed cytomegalovirus status with high specificity and sensitivity. Common viral pathogens seemed, in a later analysis, to connect with several of the most significant clusters.

The sample taken for sequencing was PBMCs. The rearrangement joins TRBV5-1 to TRBJ2-7; 9 bases agree with TRBD1. The sequence was obtained from a girl aged 2-10 years in good health and CMV-seronegative. CDR3 sequence: CASSSPGQGLIEQYF. CDR3 DNA: TGCGCCAGCAGTTCTCCGGGACAGGGACTGATCGAGCAGTACTTC.